These 32 T cell receptor beta chains share one sample of origin, sequenced in a study of tumor-infiltrating lymphocytes in primary liver carcinoma. Total RNA (around 500 ng) served as template for TCR beta cDNA synthesis primed by a constant-region primer. Sequencing libraries for TCR beta derived from three nested multiplex PCR rounds that used slightly modified ARM-PCR. It was with TRBV1-TRBV30 forward primers and a C-beta reverse primer that the first two PCR rounds were run, at approximately 10 cycles each. One entry per CDR3 protein, called by TCRdb with MiXCR from the multiplex PCR reads. Of fewer than 400,000 distinct CDR3 sequences listed, over 55% are singletons. Both blood RNA, taken from unsorted whole blood, and germline DNA were extracted. Sequencing was done on a sample of peripheral blood. These TCRs come from a man aged 40-50 years with primary liver carcinoma and hepatitis B virus infection.

In the case of this clonotype: Compared with germline, one end of the junction differs, possibly owing to a read error. V gene TRBV4-2 combines with J gene TRBJ2-7; 7 nucleotides match TRBD1. The CDR3 runs to 16 residues. CDR1 is LGHNA, CDR2 YNFKEQ, per germline. DNA for the CDR3: TGTGCCAGCAGCCAAGATCCCGGGACAGCGATGGGGAAGCATTACTTC. This sequence encodes CASSQDPGTAMGKHYF.

In the case of this clonotype: A much more abundant neighbour one base away suggests this may be a read error. The J gene is TRBJ2-1, the V gene TRBV11-3; the D gene could be TRBD1 or TRBD2 (5 bases each). Germline V CDR1 and CDR2: SGHNT, YENEEA. The CDR3 is 12 amino acids. Here the CDR3 DNA reads TGTGCCAGCAGCTCGGAGAGGGGTAAGCAGCTCTTC. The encoded protein is CASSSERGKQLF.

Comments on this clonotype: A much larger clone lies one base from this, so it may be a read error. The chain is built from TRBV5-4 and TRBJ2-7, with 8 bases matching TRBD2. The V and J ends lost 3 bases and 1 base, in that order; junction bases with no gene match: 6. Germline assignment: CDR1 SGHNT and CDR2 YYREEE (reference sequence). The CDR3 contains 15 residues. The DNA of the CDR3 is TGTGCCAGCAGCTCTACTCGGGAGGGATCCTACGAGCAGTACTTC. Protein: CASSSTREGSYEQYF. Full variable domain (remainder filled in from reference TRBV5-4 and TRBJ2-7): ETGVTQSPTHLIKTRGQQVTLRCSSQSGHNTVSWYQQALGQGPQFIFQYYREEENGRGNFPPRFSGLQFPNYSSELNVNALELDDSALYLCASSSTREGSYEQYFGPGTRLTVT.

Comment on this clonotype: A much larger clone sits a single nucleotide away, making a read error possible. The chain joins TRBV6-2 or TRBV6-3 to TRBJ2-1; D is perhaps TRBD1 (5 bases). The CDR3 has 13 amino acids. Germline CDR1 is MNHEY and CDR2 is SVGEGT. This CDR3 is CAGSLRGYNEQFF. The CDR3 coding sequence is TGTGCCGGCAGTCTTAGGGGCTACAATGAGCAGTTCTTC.

This clonotype was picked up a small number of times. The chain combines TRBV10-3 with TRBJ2-7; tentatively, D is TRBD1 (5 bases). CDR1 is ENHRY and CDR2 is SYGVKD in the germline V gene. V was shortened by 4 bases and J by 6 bases, with 13 bases between the two germline ends. The CDR3 has 13 amino acids. The CDR3 is CAISGQGVGEQYF. CDR3 coding DNA: TGTGCCATCAGTGGGCAAGGGGTAGGCGAGCAGTACTTC.

In this sample, this clonotype turned up many times. The chain employs TRBV29-1 and TRBJ1-2; D remains unclear. Trimming took 3 bases from V and 7 from J, leaving 15 bases between them. The CDR3 consists of 13 residues. The germline gives CDR1 SQVTM, CDR2 ANQGSEA. CDR3 loop: CSVDTPSWGGYTF. The CDR3 DNA sequence: TGCAGCGTTGATACTCCGAGCTGGGGTGGCTACACCTTC.

The chain is built from TRBV12-3 or TRBV12-4 and TRBJ2-5; D tentatively reads TRBD1 or TRBD2 (5 bases each). Trimming took off 7 bases at V and 1 base at J, with 16 bases between the two ends. This CDR3 spans 15 amino acids. The CDR3 spells CASTNLGTIQETQYF. The CDR3, as DNA: TGTGCCAGCACCAACCTCGGGACGATCCAAGAGACCCAGTACTTC.

For this clonotype: A clone one base away is much larger, so this may be a read error. The V and J genes are TRBV12-5 and TRBJ2-2; 8 bases are a match to TRBD1. Germline loops: CDR1 LGHNT, CDR2 FRNRAP. Trimming at V came to 0 bases and at J to 1 base, leaving 1 base not matched to a gene. The CDR3 length is 16 residues. The CDR3 reads CASGLVTGVNTGELFF. The DNA of the CDR3 is TGTGCTAGTGGTTTGGTGACAGGGGTGAACACCGGGGAGCTGTTTTTT.

Points on this clonotype: A single base separates this from a much larger clone, so it may be a read error. This CDR3 is CASSSPGLPPNTGELSF. In DNA, the CDR3 is TGTGCCAGCAGCTCGCCGGGCCTCCCCCCCAACACCGGGGAGCTGTCTTTT. The chain employs TRBV6-5 and TRBJ2-2, with D perhaps matching TRBD2 (5 bases). CDR1 and CDR2 from the germline V gene are MNHEY and SVGAGI. The CDR3 length is 17 residues.

Comment on this clonotype: The conserved phenylalanine or tryptophan normally closing the CDR3 is absent here, so this likely arose from a read error. This chain connects TRBV14 to TRBJ2-1, with a tentative D call TRBD2 (5 bases). This CDR3 has 14 residues. Trimming took 6 bases from V and 11 from J, leaving 20 bases between them. Germline V CDR1 and CDR2: SGHDN, FVKESK. The CDR3 nucleotides read TGTGCCAGCAGGGTATTTGGTGAAGCGGAAAAGCAGTTCTTA. It yields the protein CASRVFGEAEKQFL.

With regard to this clonotype: No conserved phenylalanine or tryptophan is present at the end of the CDR3, so a read error is the likely explanation. The chain combines TRBV11-1 with TRBJ2-7; 8 bases fit TRBD1. Per germline, CDR1 SGHAT and CDR2 FQDESV (reference sequence). CDR3 size: 13 residues. CDR3 sequence (DNA): TGTGCCAGCAGCCGACAGGGGCAGTACGGGCAGTACTGC. Its translation is CASSRQGQYGQYC.

On this clonotype itself: Its ends do not fully match the called genes, so a read error is possible. The J gene is TRBJ1-3, the V gene TRBV7-8; D is unresolved. CDR3 length equals 15 residues. Germline V lookup: CDR1 SGHVS, CDR2 FQNEAQ. The CDR3 region is CASSLLVQTGNAIYF. DNA of the CDR3: TGTGCCAGCAGCTTATTGGTGCAGACTGGAAACGCCATATATTTT. Full variable domain (outside the CDR3, taken from reference TRBV7-8 and TRBJ1-3): GAGVSQSPRYKVAKRGQDVALRCDPISGHVSLFWYQQALGQGPEFLTYFQNEAQLDKSGLPSDRFFAERPEGSVSTLKIQRTQQEDSAVYLCASSLLVQTGNAIYFGEGSWLTVV.

As to this clonotype: The junction and the germline gene differ at one end; a read error may be behind it. The J gene is TRBJ1-1, the V gene TRBV11-3, with D uncertain. Germline CDR1 is SGHNT and CDR2 is YENEEA. This CDR3 spans 13 amino acids. The CDR3 spells CASSLEGNTEDFF. CDR3 nucleotides: TGTGCCAGCAGCTTAGAGGGAAACACTGAAGATTTCTTT.

This clonotype occurred a few times. The rearrangement links TRBV6-1 to TRBJ1-1; D remains unclear. Trimming stripped 7 bases from V and 1 base from J, with 10 bases between. The V gene's germline CDR1 is MNHNS and CDR2 SASEGT. This CDR3 has 13 amino acids. The CDR3 DNA sequence: TGTGCCAGCAATGGGTGGAAGAACACTGAAGCTTTCTTT. It codes for CASNGWKNTEAFF.

Turning to this clonotype: Germline and junction disagree at one end, which may indicate a read error. V is TRBV6-5 and J is TRBJ2-3, with D hard to call. The CDR3 loop spans 13 amino acids. Germline V gene lookup returns CDR1 MNHEY and CDR2 SVGAGI. CDR3 loop: CAISFQITDTQYF. DNA of the CDR3: TGTGCCATCAGTTTCCAGATCACAGATACGCAGTATTTT.

As regards this clonotype: The junction differs from germline at one of its ends, possibly a read error. The gene calls are TRBV5-6 and TRBJ1-1; D is unclear. CDR1 is SGHDT and CDR2 is YYEEEE in the germline V gene. The CDR3 spans 13 residues. The CDR3 coding sequence is TGTGCCAGCAGCTTGAATCGGATCTTTGTAGCTGTCTTT. Translating it yields CASSLNRIFVAVF.

A remark on this clonotype: Since a much larger clone is just one base distant, this may be a read error. This chain links TRBV29-1 with TRBJ2-3; 11 nucleotides match TRBD2. The germline CDR1 and CDR2 sequences are SQVTM and ANQGSEA. The CDR3 has 15 amino acids. CDR3 in amino acids: CSVGLAELSTYTQYF. The CDR3, as DNA: TGCAGCGTGGGACTAGCGGAGTTAAGCACATATACGCAGTATTTT.

On this clonotype itself: A much larger clone differs from this one at a single base, so this may be a read error. The chain has TRBV12-3 or TRBV12-4 and TRBJ1-1; D perhaps matches TRBD1 (5 bases). The CDR3 covers 16 residues. In DNA form, the CDR3 reads TGTGCCAGCAATTTAGGGCCAGGGAGACGGGGCACTGAAGCTTTCTTT. Its translation is CASNLGPGRRGTEAFF.

A remark on this clonotype: A much larger clone differs from this one at a single base, so this may be a read error. The gene calls are TRBV4-1 and TRBJ2-7; TRBD2 matches 7 bases. Germline V gene lookup returns CDR1 MGHRA and CDR2 YSYEKL. The CDR3 runs 16 residues. The J segment lost 6 bases and the V segment lost 3 bases, leaving 14 bases of the junction unmatched. The DNA for the CDR3 is TGCGCCAGCAGCCAGGGTAAACTACCGGGAGGAGGCGAGCAGTACTTC. This encodes CASSQGKLPGGGEQYF.

As concerns this clonotype: One base away lies a much larger clone, so this may be a sequencing read error. The conserved phenylalanine or tryptophan is not found at the CDR3 terminus, so this likely reflects a read error. Because the CDR3's place on the DNA is in doubt, the DNA is left out and the CDR3 is given as listed by TCRdb. V usage is TRBV6-5 and J usage is TRBJ2-5. CDR1 and CDR2 (germline): MNHEY, SVGAGI. Including both end residues, the CDR3 is 8 amino acids long. The chain's CDR3 is CASGRKYL.

The V call is TRBV30, the J call TRBJ2-4; maybe TRBD2 (6 bases). V shed 0 bases and J shed 0 bases, with 30 bases lying between them. The CDR3 is made up of 22 amino acids. Germline assignment: CDR1 GTSNPN and CDR2 SVGIG (reference sequence). CDR3 DNA: TGTGCCTGGAGTGTACAGGCGGCCACGGGAGCACGTACAAGAATAGCCAAAAACATTCAGTACTTC. It yields the protein CAWSVQAATGARTRIAKNIQYF.

The chain joins TRBV6-6 to TRBJ2-5, with unresolved D. This CDR3 has 14 residues. Trimming took off 4 bases at V and 2 bases at J, with 11 bases between the two ends. CDR1 is MNHNY, CDR2 SVGAGI, per germline (reference sequence). Here the CDR3 DNA reads TGTGCCAGCAGTTTGAGGTTTGGGCAAGAGACCCAGTACTTC. Protein product: CASSLRFGQETQYF.

Comment on this clonotype: One end of the junction is discordant with germline, which a read error may explain. The chain combines TRBV12-3 or TRBV12-4 with TRBJ2-1; 9 bases line up with TRBD2. This CDR3 region has 16 residues. CDR3 sequence (DNA): TGTGCCAGCAGGCCACTAGCGGGCACTATATACAATGAGCAGTCCTTC. Protein: CASRPLAGTIYNEQSF.

This clonotype was counted many times. V and J are TRBV6-2 or TRBV6-3 and TRBJ1-2; D ambiguous. Trimming cost V 2 bases and J 4 bases, with 8 bases left between them. The length of the CDR3 is 13 residues. From germline, CDR1 is MNHEY and CDR2 SVGEGT. In DNA, the CDR3 is TGTGCCAGCAGTTACCCCGAGGGCTATGGCTACACCTTC. This gives the protein CASSYPEGYGYTF.

As regards this clonotype: A read error may be the cause here, since a much bigger clone is one base away. This chain uses TRBV6-1 with TRBJ1-3, with D unclear. The germline CDR1 and CDR2 sequences are MNHNS and SASEGT. The CDR3 has 11 residues. CDR3 DNA sequence: TGTACCAGCAGTGAGTCCGCCACCATATATTTT. It encodes CTSSESATIYF.

At least ten counts were recorded for this clonotype. This rearrangement joins TRBV6-6 to TRBJ2-2; 13 bases agree with TRBD2. With V trimmed by 4 bases and J by 4 bases, 24 bases remained unmatched. CDR3 length equals 23 residues. Germline CDR1 and CDR2: MNHNY and SVGAGI (reference sequence). CDR3 residues: CASSFPPRQGTSGRVRGTGELFF. In nucleotides, the CDR3 is TGTGCCAGCAGTTTCCCCCCTAGGCAGGGAACTAGCGGGAGGGTACGTGGCACCGGGGAGCTGTTTTTT.

There are many counts of this clonotype. The rearrangement uses TRBV29-1 and TRBJ2-2; D gene ambiguous. CDR3 length: 12 amino acids. The V and J ends lost 1 base and 5 bases respectively, with 5 bases between them. CDR1 is SQVTM, CDR2 ANQGSEA, per germline. The DNA for the CDR3 is TGCAGCGTTGAAGTGGGTACCGGGGAGCTGTTTTTT. Translation gives CSVEVGTGELFF.

Comment on this clonotype: A much larger clone is a single base away; this may be a read error. This chain uses TRBV6-1 with TRBJ2-6; D ambiguous. In germline, CDR1 is MNHNS, CDR2 SASEGT. This CDR3 contains 13 residues. The CDR3 spells CASSERTYNVLSF. The CDR3 DNA sequence: TGTGCCAGCAGTGAAAGGACCTATAACGTCCTGAGTTTC.

This clonotype was seen more than once but under ten times. The genes are TRBV7-9 and TRBJ2-5; 9 bases align to TRBD2. Germline CDR1 reads SEHNR; CDR2 reads FQNEAQ (reference sequence). This CDR3 contains 16 residues. The V segment lost 2 bases and the J segment 4 bases; nucleotides outside the gene matches: 8. The CDR3 region is CASSLSPSGMIETQYF. The CDR3 DNA is TGTGCCAGCAGCTTATCTCCTAGCGGGATGATAGAGACCCAGTACTTC.

V and J are TRBV12-3 or TRBV12-4 and TRBJ1-2; TRBD1 is a possible D gene (6 bases). V lost 11 bases to trimming and J lost 8 bases, with 21 bases between them. The CDR3 contains 13 residues. CDR3 amino acids: CAYSFSGGRGYTF. CDR3 sequence (DNA): TGTGCCTACAGTTTCTCGGGGGGCCGGGGCTACACCTTC.

Note on this clonotype: Possible read error: a much larger clone is one base away. This chain joins TRBV12-3 or TRBV12-4 and TRBJ2-7; a weak D match, TRBD2 (6 bases). This CDR3 contains 16 residues. V gave up 6 bases and J gave up 7 bases, with 25 bases separating them. The CDR3 DNA reads as TGTGCCAGCAGCTTATCCGGGACTCTAAAAAGGGAGGAGCAGTACTTC. Translation: CASSLSGTLKREEQYF.

Turning to this clonotype: At one end the junction does not follow the germline gene, possibly because of a read error. This chain joins TRBV12-3 or TRBV12-4 and TRBJ2-7; TRBD2 aligns across 11 bases. The CDR3 contains 15 residues. As DNA, the CDR3 is TGTGCCAGCAGTTTGGGACTAGCGGAAACCTACGCGCAGTACTTC. Its protein is CASSLGLAETYAQYF.